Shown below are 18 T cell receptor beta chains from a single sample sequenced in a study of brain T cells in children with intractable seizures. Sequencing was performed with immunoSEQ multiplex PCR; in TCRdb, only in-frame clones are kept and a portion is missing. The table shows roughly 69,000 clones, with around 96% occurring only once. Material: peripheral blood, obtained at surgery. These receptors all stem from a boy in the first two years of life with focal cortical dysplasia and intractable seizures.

DNA for the CDR3: TGTGCCAGCAGAGAGGGGAGTGTCGCAGATACGCAGTATTTT. Translating gives CASREGSVADTQYF. The rearrangement links TRBV2 to TRBJ2-3, with D perhaps matching TRBD1 or TRBD2 (5 bases each). V was trimmed by 6 bases and J by 4 bases, leaving 14 bases between them. Germline V gene sequence: CDR1 SNHLY, CDR2 FYNNEI. This CDR3 spans 14 amino acids.

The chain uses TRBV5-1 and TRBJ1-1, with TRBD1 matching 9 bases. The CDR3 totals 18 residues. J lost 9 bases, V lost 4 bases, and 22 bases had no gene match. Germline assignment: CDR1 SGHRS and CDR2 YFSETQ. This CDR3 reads CASSPGGKTGTGIHKAFF. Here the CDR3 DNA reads TGCGCCAGCAGCCCGGGGGGGAAGACCGGGACAGGGATTCATAAAGCTTTCTTT.

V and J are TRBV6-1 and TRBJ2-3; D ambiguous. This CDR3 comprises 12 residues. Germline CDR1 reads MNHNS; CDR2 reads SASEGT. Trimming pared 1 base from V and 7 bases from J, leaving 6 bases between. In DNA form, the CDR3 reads TGTGCCAGCAGTGAAGGGGCCCATACGCAGTATTTT. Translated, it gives CASSEGAHTQYF.

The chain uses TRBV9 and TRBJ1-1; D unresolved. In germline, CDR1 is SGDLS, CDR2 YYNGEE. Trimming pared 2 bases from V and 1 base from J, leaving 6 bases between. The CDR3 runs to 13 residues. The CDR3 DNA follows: TGTGCCAGCAGCGTTCGACCGAACACTGAAGCTTTCTTT. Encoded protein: CASSVRPNTEAFF.

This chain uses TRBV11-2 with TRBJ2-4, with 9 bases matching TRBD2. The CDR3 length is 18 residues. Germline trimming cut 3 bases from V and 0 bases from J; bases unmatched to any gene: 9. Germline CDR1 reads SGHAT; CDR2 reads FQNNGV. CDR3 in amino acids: CASSLMRGGLSAKNIQYF. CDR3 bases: TGTGCCAGCAGCTTGATGCGGGGGGGCCTCTCAGCCAAAAACATTCAGTACTTC.

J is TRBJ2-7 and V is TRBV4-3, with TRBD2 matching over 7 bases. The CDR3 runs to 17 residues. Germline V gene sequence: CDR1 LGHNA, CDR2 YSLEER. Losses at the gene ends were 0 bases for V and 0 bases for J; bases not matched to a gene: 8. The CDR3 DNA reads TGCGCCAGCAGCCAAGATTTTCCGGGAGGTCCCTCCTACGAGCAGTACTTC. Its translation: CASSQDFPGGPSYEQYF.

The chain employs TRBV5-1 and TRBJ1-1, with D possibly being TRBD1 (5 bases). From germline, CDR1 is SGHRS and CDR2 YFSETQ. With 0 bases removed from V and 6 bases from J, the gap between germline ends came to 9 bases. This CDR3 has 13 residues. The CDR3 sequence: CASSLARGAEAFF. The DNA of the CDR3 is TGCGCCAGCAGCTTGGCAAGGGGTGCTGAAGCTTTCTTT.

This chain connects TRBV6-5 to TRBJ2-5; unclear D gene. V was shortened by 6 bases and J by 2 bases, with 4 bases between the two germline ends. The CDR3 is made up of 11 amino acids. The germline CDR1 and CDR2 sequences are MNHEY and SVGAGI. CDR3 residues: CASRGQETQYF. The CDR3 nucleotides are TGTGCCAGCAGGGGGCAAGAGACCCAGTACTTC.

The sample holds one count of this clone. The CDR3: CASSLTTTYNEQFF. CDR3 DNA: TGTGCCAGCAGCTTAACGACTACTTACAATGAGCAGTTCTTC. V and J are TRBV7-9 and TRBJ2-1, with D possibly being TRBD2 (5 bases). V was cut by 2 bases and J by 4 bases, with 9 bases left in between. The V gene's germline CDR1 is SEHNR and CDR2 FQNEAQ (reference sequence). CDR3 length equals 14 residues.

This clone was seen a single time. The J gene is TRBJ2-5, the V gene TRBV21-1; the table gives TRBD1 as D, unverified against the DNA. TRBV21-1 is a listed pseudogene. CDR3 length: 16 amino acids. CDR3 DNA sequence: TGTGCCAGCAGCTCTGGGGACAGGGGGCGCGAGGAGACCCAGTACTTC. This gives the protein CASSSGDRGREETQYF.

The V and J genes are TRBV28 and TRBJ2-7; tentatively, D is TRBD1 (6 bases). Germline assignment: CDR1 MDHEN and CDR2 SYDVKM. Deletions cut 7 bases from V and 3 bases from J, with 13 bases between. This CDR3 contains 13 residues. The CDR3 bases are TGTGCCAGCAAACAGGGTAGGGACTACGAGCAGTACTTC. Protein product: CASKQGRDYEQYF.

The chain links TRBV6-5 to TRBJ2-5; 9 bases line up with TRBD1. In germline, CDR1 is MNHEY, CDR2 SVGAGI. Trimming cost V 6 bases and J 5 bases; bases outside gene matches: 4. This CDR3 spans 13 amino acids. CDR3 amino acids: CASRDRGRETQYF. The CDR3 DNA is TGTGCCAGCAGGGACAGGGGACGGGAGACCCAGTACTTC.

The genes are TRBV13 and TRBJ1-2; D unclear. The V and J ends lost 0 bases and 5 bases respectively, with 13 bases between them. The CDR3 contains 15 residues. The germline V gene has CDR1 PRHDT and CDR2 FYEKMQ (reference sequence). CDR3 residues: CASSLGYGRYYGYTF. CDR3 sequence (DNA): TGTGCCAGCAGCTTAGGCTACGGGCGTTATTATGGCTACACCTTC.

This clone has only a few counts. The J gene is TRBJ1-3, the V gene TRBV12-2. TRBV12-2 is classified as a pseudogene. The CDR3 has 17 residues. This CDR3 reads CASRLWRRWSSGNTIYF. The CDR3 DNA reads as TGTGCAAGTCGCTTATGGCGTCGGTGGAGCTCTGGAAACACCATATATTTT.

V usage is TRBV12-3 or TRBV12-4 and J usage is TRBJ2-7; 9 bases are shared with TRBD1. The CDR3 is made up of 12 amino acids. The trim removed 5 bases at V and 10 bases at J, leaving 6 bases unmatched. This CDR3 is CASSPWTGAQYF. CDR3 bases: TGTGCCAGCAGTCCGTGGACAGGGGCCCAGTACTTC.

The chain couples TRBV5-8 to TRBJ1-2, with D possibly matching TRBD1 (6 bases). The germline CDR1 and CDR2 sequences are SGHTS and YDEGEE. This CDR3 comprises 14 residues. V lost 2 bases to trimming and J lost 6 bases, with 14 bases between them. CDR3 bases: TGTGCCAGCAGCTTTAACCGGGACATTCATGGCTACACCTTC. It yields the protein CASSFNRDIHGYTF. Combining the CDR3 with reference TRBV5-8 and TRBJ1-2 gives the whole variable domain EAGVTQSPTHLIKTRGQQATLRCSPISGHTSVYWYQQALGLGLQFLLWYDEGEERNRGNFPPRFSGRQFPNYSSELNVNALELEDSALYLCASSFNRDIHGYTFGSGTRLTVV.

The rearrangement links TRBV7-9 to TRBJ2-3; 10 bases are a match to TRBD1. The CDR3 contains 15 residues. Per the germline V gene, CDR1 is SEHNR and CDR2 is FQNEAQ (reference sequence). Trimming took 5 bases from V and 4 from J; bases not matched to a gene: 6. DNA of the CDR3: TGTGCCAGCAGCCTACGAGGGACAGGGGCAGATACGCAGTATTTT. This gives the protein CASSLRGTGADTQYF.

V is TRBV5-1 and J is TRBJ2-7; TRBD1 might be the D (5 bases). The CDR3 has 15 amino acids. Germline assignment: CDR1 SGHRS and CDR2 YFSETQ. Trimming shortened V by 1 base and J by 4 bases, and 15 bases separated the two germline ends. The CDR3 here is CASSLSPRVEYEQYF. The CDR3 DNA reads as TGCGCCAGCAGCTTGTCGCCCAGGGTAGAGTACGAGCAGTACTTC.